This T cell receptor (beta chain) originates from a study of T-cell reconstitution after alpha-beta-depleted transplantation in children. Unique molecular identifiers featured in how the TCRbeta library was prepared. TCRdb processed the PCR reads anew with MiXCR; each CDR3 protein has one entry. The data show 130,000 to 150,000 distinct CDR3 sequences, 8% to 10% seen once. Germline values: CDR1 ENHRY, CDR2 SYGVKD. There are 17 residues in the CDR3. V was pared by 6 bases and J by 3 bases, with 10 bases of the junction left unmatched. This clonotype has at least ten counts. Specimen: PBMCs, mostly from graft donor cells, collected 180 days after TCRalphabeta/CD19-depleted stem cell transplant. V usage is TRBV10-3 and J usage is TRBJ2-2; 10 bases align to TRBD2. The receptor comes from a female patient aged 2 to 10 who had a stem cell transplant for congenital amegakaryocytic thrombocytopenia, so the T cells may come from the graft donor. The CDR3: CAIRAASGSRDTGELFF. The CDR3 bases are TGTGCCATCAGGGCGGCTAGCGGGAGTAGGGACACCGGGGAGCTGTTTTTT.